This paragraph covers one TCR beta chain sequence. Antigen specificity is unknown. This sample stems from a study of cytomegalovirus exposure and HLA in healthy donors. Study results and limitations: Subsequent analysis revealed that first-cohort TCR clusters tended to co-occur in the 120 or so validation repertoires. Cytomegalovirus association was assigned to some 160 TCR beta chains.

Clones were read by immunoSEQ multiplex PCR, and TCRdb kept only the in-frame ones, dropping some. Counted here are roughly 100,000 clones, approximately 81% occurring once; the ten biggest clones make up approximately 20%. V gave up 7 bases and J gave up 7 bases; unmatched junction bases: 5. The CDR3 length is 12 residues. The V gene's germline CDR1 is SEHNR and CDR2 FQNEAQ (reference sequence). This chain joins TRBV7-9 and TRBJ1-1; 8 nucleotides match TRBD1. The TCR comes from a man aged 18 to 29 in good health and CMV-seropositive. The specimen was PBMCs. For the CDR3, the DNA is TGTGCCAGCACCGGGACAGGCGGTGAAGCTTTCTTT. Encoded protein: CASTGTGGEAFF.